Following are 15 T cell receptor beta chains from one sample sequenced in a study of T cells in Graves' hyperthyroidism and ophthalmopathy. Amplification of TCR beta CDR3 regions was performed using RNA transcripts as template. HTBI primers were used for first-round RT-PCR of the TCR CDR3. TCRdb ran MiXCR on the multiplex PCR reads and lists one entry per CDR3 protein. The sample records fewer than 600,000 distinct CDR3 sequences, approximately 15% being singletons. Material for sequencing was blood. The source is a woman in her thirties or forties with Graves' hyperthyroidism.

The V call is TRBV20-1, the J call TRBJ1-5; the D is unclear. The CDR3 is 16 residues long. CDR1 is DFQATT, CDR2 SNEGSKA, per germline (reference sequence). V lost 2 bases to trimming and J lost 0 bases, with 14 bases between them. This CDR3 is CSARLEQFYSNQPQHF. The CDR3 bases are TGCAGTGCTAGACTCGAGCAGTTTTATAGCAATCAGCCCCAGCATTTT.

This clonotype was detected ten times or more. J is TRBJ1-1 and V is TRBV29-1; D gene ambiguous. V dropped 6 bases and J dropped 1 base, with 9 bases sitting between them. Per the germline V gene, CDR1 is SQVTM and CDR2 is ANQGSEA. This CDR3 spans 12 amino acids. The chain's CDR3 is CSVGIENTEAFF. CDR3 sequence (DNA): TGCAGCGTCGGAATAGAGAACACTGAAGCTTTCTTT.

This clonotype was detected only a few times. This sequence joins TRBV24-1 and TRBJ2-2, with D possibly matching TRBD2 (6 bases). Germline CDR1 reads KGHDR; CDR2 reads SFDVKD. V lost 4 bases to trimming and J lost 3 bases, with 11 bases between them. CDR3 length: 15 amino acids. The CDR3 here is CATSDAGTYTGELFF. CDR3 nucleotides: TGTGCCACCAGTGACGCAGGGACTTACACCGGGGAGCTGTTTTTT.

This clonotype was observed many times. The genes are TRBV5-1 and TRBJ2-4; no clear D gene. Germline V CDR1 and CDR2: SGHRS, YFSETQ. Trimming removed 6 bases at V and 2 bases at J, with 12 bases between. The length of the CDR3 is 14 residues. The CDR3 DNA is TGCGCCAGCAACCCGGACGGGTCCAAAAACATTCAGTACTTC. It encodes CASNPDGSKNIQYF. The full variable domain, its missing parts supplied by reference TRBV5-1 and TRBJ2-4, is KAGVTQTPRYLIKTRGQQVTLSCSPISGHRSVSWYQQTPGQGLQFLFEYFSETQRNKGNFPGRFSGRQFSNSRSEMNVSTLELGDSALYLCASNPDGSKNIQYFGAGTRLSVL.

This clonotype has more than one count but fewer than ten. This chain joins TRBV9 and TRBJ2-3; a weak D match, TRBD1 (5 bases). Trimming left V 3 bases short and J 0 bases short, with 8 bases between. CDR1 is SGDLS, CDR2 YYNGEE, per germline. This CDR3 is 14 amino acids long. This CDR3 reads CASSAGHSTDTQYF. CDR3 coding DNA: TGTGCCAGCAGCGCAGGGCACAGCACAGATACGCAGTATTTT.

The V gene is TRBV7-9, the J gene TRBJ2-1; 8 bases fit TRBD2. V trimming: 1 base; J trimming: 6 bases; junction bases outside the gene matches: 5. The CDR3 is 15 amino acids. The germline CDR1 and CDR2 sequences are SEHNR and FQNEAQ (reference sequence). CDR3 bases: TGTGCCAGCAGCTTAGGAGCGGGAGTAGGCAATGAGCAGTTCTTC. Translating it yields CASSLGAGVGNEQFF.

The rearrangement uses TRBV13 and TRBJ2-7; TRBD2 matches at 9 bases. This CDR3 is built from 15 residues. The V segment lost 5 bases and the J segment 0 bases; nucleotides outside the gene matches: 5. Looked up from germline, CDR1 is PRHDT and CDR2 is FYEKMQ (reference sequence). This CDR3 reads CASSPISGSSYEQYF. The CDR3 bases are TGTGCCAGCAGCCCAATTAGCGGGAGCTCCTACGAGCAGTACTTC.

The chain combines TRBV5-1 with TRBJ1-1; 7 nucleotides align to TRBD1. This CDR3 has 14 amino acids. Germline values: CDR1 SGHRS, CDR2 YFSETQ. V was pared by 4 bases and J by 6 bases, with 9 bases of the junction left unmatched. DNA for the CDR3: TGCGCCAGCAGCGGCCGACAGGGTGCCGCTGAAGCTTTCTTT. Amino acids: CASSGRQGAAEAFF. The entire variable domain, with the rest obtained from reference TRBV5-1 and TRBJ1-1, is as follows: KAGVTQTPRYLIKTRGQQVTLSCSPISGHRSVSWYQQTPGQGLQFLFEYFSETQRNKGNFPGRFSGRQFSNSRSEMNVSTLELGDSALYLCASSGRQGAAEAFFGQGTRLTVV.

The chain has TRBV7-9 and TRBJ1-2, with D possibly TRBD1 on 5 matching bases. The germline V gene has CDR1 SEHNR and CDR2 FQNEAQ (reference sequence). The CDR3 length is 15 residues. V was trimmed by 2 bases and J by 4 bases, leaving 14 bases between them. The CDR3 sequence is CASSLPGDLSYGYTF. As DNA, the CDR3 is TGTGCCAGCAGCTTACCCGGGGACCTCTCCTATGGCTACACCTTC.

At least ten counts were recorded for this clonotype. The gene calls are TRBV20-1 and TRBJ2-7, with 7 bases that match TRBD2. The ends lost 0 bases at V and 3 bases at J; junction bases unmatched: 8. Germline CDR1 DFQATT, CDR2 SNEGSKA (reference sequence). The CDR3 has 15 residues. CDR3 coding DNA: TGCAGTGCTAGAGATGCCAGCGGGAAGGTCTACGAGCAGTACTTC. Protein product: CSARDASGKVYEQYF.

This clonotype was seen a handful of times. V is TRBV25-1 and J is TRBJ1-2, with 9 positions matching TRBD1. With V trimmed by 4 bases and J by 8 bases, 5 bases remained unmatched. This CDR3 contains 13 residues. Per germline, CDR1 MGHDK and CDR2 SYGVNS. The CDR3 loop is CASSVRTGDGYTF. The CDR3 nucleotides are TGTGCCAGCAGTGTTAGGACAGGGGACGGCTACACCTTC.

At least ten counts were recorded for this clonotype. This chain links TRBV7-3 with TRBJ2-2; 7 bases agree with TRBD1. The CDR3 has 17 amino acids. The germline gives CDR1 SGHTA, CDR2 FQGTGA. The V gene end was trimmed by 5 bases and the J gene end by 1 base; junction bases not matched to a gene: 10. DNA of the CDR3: TGTGCCAGCAGCCGGCGACGAGGGACAGTGAACACCGGGGAGCTGTTTTTT. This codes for CASSRRRGTVNTGELFF.

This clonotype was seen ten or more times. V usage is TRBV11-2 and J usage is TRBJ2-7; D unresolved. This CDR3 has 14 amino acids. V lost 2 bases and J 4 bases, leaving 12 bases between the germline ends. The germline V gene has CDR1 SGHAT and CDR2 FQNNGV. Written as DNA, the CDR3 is TGTGCCAGCAGCTTATCGGCTAGTGGATACGAGCAGTACTTC. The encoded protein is CASSLSASGYEQYF.

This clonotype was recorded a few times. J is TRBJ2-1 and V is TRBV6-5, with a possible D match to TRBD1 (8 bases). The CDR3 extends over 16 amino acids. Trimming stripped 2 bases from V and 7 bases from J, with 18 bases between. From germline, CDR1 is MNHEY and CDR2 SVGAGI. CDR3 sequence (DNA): TGTGCCAGCAGTTACCTCTTACAGGGGGGGGGAAATGAGCAGTTCTTC. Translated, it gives CASSYLLQGGGNEQFF.

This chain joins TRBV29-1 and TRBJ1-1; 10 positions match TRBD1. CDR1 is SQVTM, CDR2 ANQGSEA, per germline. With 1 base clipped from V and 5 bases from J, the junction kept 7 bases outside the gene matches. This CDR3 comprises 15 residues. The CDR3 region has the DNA TGCAGCGTTGAAGGCGGGACAGGGGTGGGTACTGAAGCTTTCTTT. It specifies CSVEGGTGVGTEAFF.